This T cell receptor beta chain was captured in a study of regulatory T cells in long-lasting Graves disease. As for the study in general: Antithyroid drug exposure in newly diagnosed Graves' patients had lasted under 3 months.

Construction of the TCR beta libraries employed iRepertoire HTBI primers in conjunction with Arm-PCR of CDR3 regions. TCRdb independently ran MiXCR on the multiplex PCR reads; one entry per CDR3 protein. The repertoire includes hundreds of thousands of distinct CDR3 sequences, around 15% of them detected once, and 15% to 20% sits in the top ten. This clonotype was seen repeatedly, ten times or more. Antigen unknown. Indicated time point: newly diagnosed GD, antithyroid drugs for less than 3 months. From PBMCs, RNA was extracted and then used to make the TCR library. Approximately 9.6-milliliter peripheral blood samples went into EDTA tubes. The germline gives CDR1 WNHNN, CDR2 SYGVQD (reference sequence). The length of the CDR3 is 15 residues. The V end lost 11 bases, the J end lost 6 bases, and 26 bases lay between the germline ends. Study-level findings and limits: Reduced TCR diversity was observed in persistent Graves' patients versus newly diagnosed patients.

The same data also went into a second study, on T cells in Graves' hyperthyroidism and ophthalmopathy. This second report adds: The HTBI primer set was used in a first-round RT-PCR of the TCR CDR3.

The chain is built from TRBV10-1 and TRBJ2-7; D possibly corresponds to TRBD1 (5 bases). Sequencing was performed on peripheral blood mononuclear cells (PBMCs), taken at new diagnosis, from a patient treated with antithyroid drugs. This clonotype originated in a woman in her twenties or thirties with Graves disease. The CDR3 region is CAEVTPDRNLLEQYF. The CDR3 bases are TGCGCCGAAGTAACCCCTGACAGAAACCTCCTCGAGCAGTACTTC.